This T cell receptor beta chain stems from a study of T-cell memory formation after mild COVID-19. TCRdb fed the 5' RACE reads into MiXCR, producing one record per CDR3 protein. The sample has a few hundred thousand distinct CDR3 sequences, roughly 15% seen once; the top ten hold about a fifth. The CDR3 has 15 residues. V shed 5 bases, J shed 2 bases, and the junction held 7 bases outside the gene matches. Germline lookup yields CDR1 DFQATT and CDR2 SNEGSKA (reference sequence). Sequences were obtained from PBMCs or a T cell subset sorted from them (not recorded which). The chain employs TRBV20-1 and TRBJ2-2; TRBD1 matches 8 bases. This TCR came from a man younger than 35 who had mild COVID-19 (a few samples of this study predate the infection). Cell type and time point are not known. CDR3 nucleotides: TGCAGTGCTCCGAGAGACAGGGGCAACACCGGGGAGCTGTTTTTT. Its translation: CSAPRDRGNTGELFF.